This T cell receptor beta chain originates from a study of shared clonotypes between healthy human individuals. Loaded into unsorted PBMC replicate PCRs was about 310 ng DNA, about 30,000 T cell genomes. Source study methods: Quality scores were absent from the junction-only immunoSEQ sequences, so filtering differed. Clones were read by immunoSEQ multiplex PCR, and TCRdb kept only the in-frame ones, dropping some. The V and J calls and clone size were taken over from that table, and D and trimming were inferred from the DNA. The table lists some 510,000 clones, 75% to 85% of them singletons. Trimming removed 0 bases at V and 0 bases at J, with 6 bases between. The CDR3 has 16 residues. Germline V gene sequence: CDR1 KGHSH, CDR2 LQKENI. This clone was observed a handful of times.

The sequence came from a middle-aged woman in good health. Some clones in this sample may be carry-over from other donors' samples. The sample comprised PBMCs. This rearrangement joins TRBV18 to TRBJ2-6; no definite D call. The CDR3: CASSPPNYSGANVLTF. CDR3 coding DNA: TGTGCCAGCTCACCACCAAATTACTCTGGGGCCAACGTCCTGACTTTC.